This is a list of T cell receptor beta chains from one sample in a study of blood T cell repertoires in COVID-19. Assay: immunoSEQ multiplex PCR; the TCRdb copy retains only in-frame clones and omits some. This repertoire shows about 150,000 clones, around three quarters found once; its top ten account for under 2%. Sequencing was carried out using peripheral blood. These receptor sequences come from an older man with acute or convalescent COVID-19. Each CDR3 is given with its conserved first and last residue. Each record gives: J gene, D gene, CDR3 length, V gene, clone size, CDR3 protein, CDR3 DNA. The D gene is left open where the match is weak. Clone size is shown for a subset of rows, as once, few, many or a class of expanded clone.

j_gene: TRBJ2-3
d_gene: -
len: 16
v_gene: TRBV5-4
abundance: -
CDR3aa: CASSLAAGRSTDTQYF
CDR3nt: TGTGCCAGCAGCTTGGCCGCGGGCCGCAGCACAGATACGCAGTATTTT

j_gene: TRBJ1-2
d_gene: -
len: 13
v_gene: TRBV7-2
abundance: -
CDR3aa: CASSLLGDYGYTF
CDR3nt: TGTGCCAGCAGCTTATTAGGGGACTATGGCTACACCTTC

j_gene: TRBJ2-3
d_gene: TRBD2
len: 19
v_gene: TRBV4-1
abundance: few
CDR3aa: CASSQGLAGGMGLTDTQYF
CDR3nt: TGCGCCAGCAGCCAAGGTCTAGCGGGGGGAATGGGATTGACAGATACGCAGTATTTT

j_gene: TRBJ1-1
d_gene: -
len: 15
v_gene: TRBV7-2
abundance: -
CDR3aa: CASSALIGGAVSAFF
CDR3nt: TGTGCCAGCAGCGCACTTATTGGCGGGGCTGTATCAGCTTTCTTT

j_gene: TRBJ1-2
d_gene: -
len: 13
v_gene: TRBV19
abundance: many
CDR3aa: CASSTPGRHGYTF
CDR3nt: TGTGCCAGTAGTACTCCAGGGAGGCATGGCTACACCTTC

j_gene: TRBJ2-2
d_gene: -
len: 14
v_gene: TRBV7-3
abundance: many
CDR3aa: CASTRNPSTGELFF
CDR3nt: TGTGCCAGCACCCGAAACCCTAGTACCGGGGAGCTGTTTTTT

j_gene: TRBJ1-5
d_gene: -
len: 15
v_gene: TRBV7-9
abundance: few
CDR3aa: CASRESGAPGQPQHF
CDR3nt: TGTGCCAGCAGAGAATCAGGGGCCCCGGGGCAGCCCCAGCATTTT

j_gene: TRBJ2-7
d_gene: -
len: 16
v_gene: TRBV6-6
abundance: -
CDR3aa: CASSYLGGEGGGEQYF
CDR3nt: TGTGCCAGCAGTTACTTGGGCGGGGAAGGTGGCGGAGAGCAGTACTTC

j_gene: TRBJ1-2
d_gene: -
len: 14
v_gene: TRBV3-1/TRBV3-2
abundance: -
CDR3aa: CASSQVTGFVGYTF
CDR3nt: TGTGCCAGCAGCCAAGTTACGGGATTCGTAGGCTACACCTTC

j_gene: TRBJ1-6
d_gene: -
len: 18
v_gene: TRBV5-4
abundance: -
CDR3aa: CASSLDGRDGSYNSPLHF
CDR3nt: TGTGCCAGCAGCTTGGACGGGAGGGATGGATCCTATAATTCACCCCTCCACTTT

j_gene: TRBJ1-3
d_gene: -
len: 12
v_gene: TRBV11-3
abundance: -
CDR3aa: CASSLLANTIYF
CDR3nt: TGTGCCAGCAGCTTATTAGCAAACACCATATATTTT

j_gene: TRBJ1-6
d_gene: -
len: 15
v_gene: TRBV18
abundance: -
CDR3aa: CASQSGDTYNSPLHF
CDR3nt: TGTGCCAGCCAATCTGGGGACACCTATAATTCACCCCTCCACTTT

j_gene: TRBJ1-1
d_gene: -
len: 15
v_gene: TRBV11-3
abundance: -
CDR3aa: CASSLDSGGLVEAFF
CDR3nt: TGTGCCAGCAGCTTAGATTCCGGGGGTCTCGTTGAAGCTTTCTTT

j_gene: TRBJ1-6
d_gene: -
len: 12
v_gene: TRBV5-4
abundance: few
CDR3aa: CASSVQDHPLHF
CDR3nt: TGTGCCAGCAGCGTACAGGATCATCCCCTCCACTTT

j_gene: TRBJ1-2
d_gene: TRBD1
len: 14
v_gene: TRBV28
abundance: -
CDR3aa: CASRGQGSDYGYTF
CDR3nt: TGTGCCAGCAGGGGACAGGGATCGGACTATGGCTACACCTTC

j_gene: TRBJ1-2
d_gene: -
len: 14
v_gene: TRBV5-1
abundance: few
CDR3aa: CASSTGQMGHGYTF
CDR3nt: TGCGCCAGCAGCACCGGACAGATGGGGCACGGCTACACCTTC

j_gene: TRBJ2-1
d_gene: -
len: 16
v_gene: TRBV7-2
abundance: -
CDR3aa: CASSFGWAGAYNEQFF
CDR3nt: TGTGCCAGCAGCTTTGGATGGGCGGGGGCTTACAATGAGCAGTTCTTC

j_gene: TRBJ1-2
d_gene: TRBD1
len: 13
v_gene: TRBV30
abundance: -
CDR3aa: CASQATGGYGYTF
CDR3nt: TGTGCCTCACAAGCGACAGGGGGCTATGGCTACACCTTC

j_gene: TRBJ2-1
d_gene: TRBD2
len: 16
v_gene: TRBV18
abundance: -
CDR3aa: CASSPPGTSGYNEQFF
CDR3nt: TGTGCCAGCTCACCTCCCGGGACTAGCGGATACAATGAGCAGTTCTTC

j_gene: TRBJ1-4
d_gene: -
len: 16
v_gene: TRBV7-3
abundance: -
CDR3aa: CASSLTGRVPNEKLFF
CDR3nt: TGTGCCAGCAGCTTAACTGGCAGGGTACCTAATGAAAAACTGTTTTTT

j_gene: TRBJ2-1
d_gene: -
len: 15
v_gene: TRBV2
abundance: once
CDR3aa: CASSPRLDLYNEQFF
CDR3nt: TGTGCCAGCAGTCCCAGGCTGGACTTATACAATGAGCAGTTCTTC

j_gene: TRBJ1-6
d_gene: -
len: 13
v_gene: TRBV12-3/TRBV12-4
abundance: -
CDR3aa: CASTLGGTAPLHF
CDR3nt: TGTGCCAGCACCCTGGGGGGGACGGCACCCCTCCACTTT